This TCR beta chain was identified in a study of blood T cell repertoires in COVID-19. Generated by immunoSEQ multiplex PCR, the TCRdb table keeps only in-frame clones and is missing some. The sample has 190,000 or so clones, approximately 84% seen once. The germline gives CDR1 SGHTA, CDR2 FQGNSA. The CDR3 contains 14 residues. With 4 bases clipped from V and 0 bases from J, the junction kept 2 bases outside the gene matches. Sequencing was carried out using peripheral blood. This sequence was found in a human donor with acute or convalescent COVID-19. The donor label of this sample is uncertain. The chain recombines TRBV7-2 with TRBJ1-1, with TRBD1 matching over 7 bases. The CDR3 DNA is TGTGCCAGCAGCTGGACAGGTCTGAACACTGAAGCTTTCTTT. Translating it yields CASSWTGLNTEAFF.